This T cell receptor beta chain was recorded in a study of blood T cell repertoires in COVID-19. Study as a whole: Specimens from acute and convalescent COVID-19 originated in the United States, Italy and Spain. The analysed material was cDNA or gDNA that came from T cells, B-cell-depleted T cells, or PBMCs.

The germline V gene encodes CDR1 SNHLY and CDR2 FYNNEI. The CDR3 runs 13 residues. V was trimmed by 7 bases and J by 0 bases, leaving 10 bases between them. Study processing details: From reference gene primer amplification, estimates of nucleated cell counts were derived. Some clones are missing from TCRdb's copy, which holds only in-frame ones; the method was immunoSEQ multiplex PCR. The D gene and trimming were derived from the DNA, and the V and J assignments and clone size from that table. Altogether under 400,000 clones are present, about 90% being singletons, with the ten largest covering around 7%.

The TCR was taken from a man younger than 30 with active or convalescent COVID-19. Sequencing was performed on peripheral blood. The chain is built from TRBV2 and TRBJ2-7; a possible D gene is TRBD1 (6 bases). CDR3 bases: TGTGCCAGCATGACAGGAAGCTCCTACGAGCAGTACTTC. Encoded protein: CASMTGSSYEQYF. The entire variable domain, with the rest obtained from reference TRBV2 and TRBJ2-7, is as follows: EPEVTQTPSHQVTQMGQEVILRCVPISNHLYFYWYRQILGQKVEFLVSFYNNEISEKSEIFDDQFSVERPDGSNFTLKIRSTKLEDSAMYFCASMTGSSYEQYFGPGTRLTVT.